This TCR beta chain originates from a study of radiotherapy plus CTLA-4 blockade in lung cancer. Overall study context: Across the patients, objective responses occurred in 18%, and disease control in under 40%. Whole-study findings and limits: Radiotherapy plus ipilimumab was followed by expansion in blood of tumor-derived TCR clones.

CTLA-4 blockade using ipilimumab, together with focal radiation, was received by patients with chemo-refractory metastatic non-small-cell lung cancer. A note on this clone: As yet, its antigen is unknown.

Libraries were prepared by immunoSEQ multiplex PCR; TCRdb keeps only in-frame clonotypes and omits some of them. The table includes fewer than 75,000 clones, roughly 87% detected once. This receptor was identified in a human donor with non-small cell lung cancer that progressed on radiotherapy plus ipilimumab. The sample was peripheral blood, taken from a patient treated with radiotherapy plus ipilimumab.

The DNA for the CDR3 is TGTGCTCTGAGCCCCGGCAGGGGGCTGGGCACCGGGGAGCTGTTTTTT. It encodes CALSPGRGLGTGELFF. This rearrangement joins TRBV30 to TRBJ2-2; 8 positions match TRBD1. This CDR3 region has 16 residues. Germline lookup yields CDR1 GTSNPN and CDR2 SVGIG (reference sequence).